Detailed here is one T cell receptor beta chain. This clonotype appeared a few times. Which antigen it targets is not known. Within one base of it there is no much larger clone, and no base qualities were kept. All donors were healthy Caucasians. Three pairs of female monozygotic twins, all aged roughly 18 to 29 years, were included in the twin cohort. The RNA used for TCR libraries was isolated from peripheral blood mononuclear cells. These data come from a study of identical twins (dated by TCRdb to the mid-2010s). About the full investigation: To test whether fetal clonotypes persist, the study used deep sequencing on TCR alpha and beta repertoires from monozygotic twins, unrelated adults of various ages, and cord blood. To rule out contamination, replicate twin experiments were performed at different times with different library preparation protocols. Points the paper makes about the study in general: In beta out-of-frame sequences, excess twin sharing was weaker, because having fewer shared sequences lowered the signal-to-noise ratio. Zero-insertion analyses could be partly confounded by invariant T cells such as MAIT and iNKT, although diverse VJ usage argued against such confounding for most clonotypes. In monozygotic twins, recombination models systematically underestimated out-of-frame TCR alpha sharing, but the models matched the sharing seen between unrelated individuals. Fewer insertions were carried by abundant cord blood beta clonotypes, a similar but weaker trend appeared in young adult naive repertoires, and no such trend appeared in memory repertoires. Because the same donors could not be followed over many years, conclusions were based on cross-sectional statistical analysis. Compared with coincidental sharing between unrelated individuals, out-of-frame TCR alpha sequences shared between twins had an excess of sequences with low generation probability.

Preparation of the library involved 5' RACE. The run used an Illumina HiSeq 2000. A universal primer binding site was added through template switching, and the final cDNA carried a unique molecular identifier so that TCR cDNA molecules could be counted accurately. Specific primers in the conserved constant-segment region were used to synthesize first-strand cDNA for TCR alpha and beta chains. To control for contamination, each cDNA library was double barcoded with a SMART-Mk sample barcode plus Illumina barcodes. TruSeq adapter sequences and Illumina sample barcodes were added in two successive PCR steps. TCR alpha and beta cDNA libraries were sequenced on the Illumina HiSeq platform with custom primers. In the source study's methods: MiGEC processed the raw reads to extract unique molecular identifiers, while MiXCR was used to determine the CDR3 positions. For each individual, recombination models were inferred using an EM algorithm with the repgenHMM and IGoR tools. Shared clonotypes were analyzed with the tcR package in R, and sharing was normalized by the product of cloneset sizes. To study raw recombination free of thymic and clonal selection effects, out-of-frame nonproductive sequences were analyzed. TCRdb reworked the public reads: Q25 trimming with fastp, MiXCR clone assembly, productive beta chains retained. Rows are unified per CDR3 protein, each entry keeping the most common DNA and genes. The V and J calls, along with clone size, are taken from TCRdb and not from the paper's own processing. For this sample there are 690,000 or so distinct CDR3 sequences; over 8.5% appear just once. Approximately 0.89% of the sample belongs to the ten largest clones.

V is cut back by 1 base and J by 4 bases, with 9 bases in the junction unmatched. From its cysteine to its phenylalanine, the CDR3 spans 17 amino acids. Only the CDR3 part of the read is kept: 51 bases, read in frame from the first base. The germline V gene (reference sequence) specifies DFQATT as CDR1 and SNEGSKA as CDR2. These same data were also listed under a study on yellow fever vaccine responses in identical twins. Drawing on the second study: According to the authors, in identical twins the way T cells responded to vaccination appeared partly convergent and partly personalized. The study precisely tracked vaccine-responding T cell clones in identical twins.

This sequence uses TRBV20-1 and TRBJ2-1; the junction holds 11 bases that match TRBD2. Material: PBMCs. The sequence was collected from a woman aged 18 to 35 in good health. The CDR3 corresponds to CSARVMASGGPYNEQFF. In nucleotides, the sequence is TGCAGTGCTAGAGTAATGGCTAGCGGGGGGCCGTACAATGAGCAGTTCTTC.